This entry concerns a single T cell receptor beta chain. Its antigen is unidentified. Method: immunoSEQ multiplex PCR; TCRdb's copy keeps in-frame clones and lacks some. Here the sample spans some 52,000 clones, 65% to 85% being singletons. The CDR3 runs to 17 residues. Trimming cost V 8 bases and J 5 bases; bases outside gene matches: 17. Germline CDR1 reads MGHRA; CDR2 reads YSYEKL. These data come from a study of OX40 agonist ivuxolimab in advanced cancers. The wider study: Hepatocellular carcinoma, melanoma, renal cell or head and neck cancer affected the dose-escalation patients. People who had prior anti-PD-1, anti-PD-L1 or anti-CTLA-4 therapy could take part, and approximately 43% had some.

Study results and limitations: At doses 0.1 to 3.0 mg/kg, CD4+ and CD8+ clones expanded.

The sample was CD4+ or CD8+ T cells sorted from blood, taken in a trial of the OX40 agonist ivuxolimab. J is TRBJ2-3 and V is TRBV4-1; 9 bases are a match to TRBD2. The receptor's source is an adult with an advanced solid tumor such as melanoma, head and neck, liver or kidney cancer. CDR3 in amino acids: CASRKAILAGPGDTQYF. The CDR3 DNA is TGCGCCAGCCGAAAGGCTATACTAGCGGGCCCGGGAGATACGCAGTATTTT.